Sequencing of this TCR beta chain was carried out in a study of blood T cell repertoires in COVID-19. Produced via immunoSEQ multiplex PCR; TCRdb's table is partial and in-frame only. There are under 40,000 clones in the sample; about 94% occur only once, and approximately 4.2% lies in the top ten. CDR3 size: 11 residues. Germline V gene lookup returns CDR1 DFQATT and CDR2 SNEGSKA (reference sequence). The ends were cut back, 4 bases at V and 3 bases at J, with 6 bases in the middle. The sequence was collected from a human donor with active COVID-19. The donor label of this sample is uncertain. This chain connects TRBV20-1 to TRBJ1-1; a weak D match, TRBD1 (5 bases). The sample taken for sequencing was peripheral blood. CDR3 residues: CSATTDTEAFF. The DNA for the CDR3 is TGCAGTGCTACGACAGACACTGAAGCTTTCTTT.